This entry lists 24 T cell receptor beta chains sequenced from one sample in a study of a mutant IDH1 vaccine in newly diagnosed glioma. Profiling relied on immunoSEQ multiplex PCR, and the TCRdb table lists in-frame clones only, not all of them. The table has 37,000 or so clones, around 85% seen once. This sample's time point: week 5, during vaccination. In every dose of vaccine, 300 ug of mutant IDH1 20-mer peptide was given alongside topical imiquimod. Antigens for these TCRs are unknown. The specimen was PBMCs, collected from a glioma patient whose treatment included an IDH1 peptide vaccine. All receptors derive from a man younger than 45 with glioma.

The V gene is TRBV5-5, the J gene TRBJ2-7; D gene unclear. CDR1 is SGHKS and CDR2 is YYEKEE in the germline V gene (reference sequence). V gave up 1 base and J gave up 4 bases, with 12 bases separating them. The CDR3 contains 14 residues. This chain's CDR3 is CASSLSPVPYEQYF. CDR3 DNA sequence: TGTGCCAGCAGCTTGTCCCCGGTACCTTACGAGCAGTACTTC.

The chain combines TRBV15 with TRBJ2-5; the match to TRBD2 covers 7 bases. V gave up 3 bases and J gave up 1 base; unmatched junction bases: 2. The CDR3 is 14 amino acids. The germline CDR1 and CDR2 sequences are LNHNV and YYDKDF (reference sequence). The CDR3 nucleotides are TGTGCCACCAGCAGGGGGGGGTTCCAAGAGACCCAGTACTTC. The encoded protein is CATSRGGFQETQYF.

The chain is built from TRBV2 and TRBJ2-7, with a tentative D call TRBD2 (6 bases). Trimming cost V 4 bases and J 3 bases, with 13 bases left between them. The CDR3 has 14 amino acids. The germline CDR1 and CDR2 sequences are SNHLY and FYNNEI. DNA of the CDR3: TGTGCCAGCAGTGGAGGGACTTACGACTACGAGCAGTACTTC. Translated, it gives CASSGGTYDYEQYF. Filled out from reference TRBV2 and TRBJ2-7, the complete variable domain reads EPEVTQTPSHQVTQMGQEVILRCVPISNHLYFYWYRQILGQKVEFLVSFYNNEISEKSEIFDDQFSVERPDGSNFTLKIRSTKLEDSAMYFCASSGGTYDYEQYFGPGTRLTVT.

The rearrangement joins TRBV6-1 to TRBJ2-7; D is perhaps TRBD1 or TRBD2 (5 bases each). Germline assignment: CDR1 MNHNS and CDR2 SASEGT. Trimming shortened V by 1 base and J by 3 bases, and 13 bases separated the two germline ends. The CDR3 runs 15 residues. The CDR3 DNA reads TGTGCCAGCAGTGAAGGGGGGAATGCTCTCTACGAGCAGTACTTC. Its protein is CASSEGGNALYEQYF.

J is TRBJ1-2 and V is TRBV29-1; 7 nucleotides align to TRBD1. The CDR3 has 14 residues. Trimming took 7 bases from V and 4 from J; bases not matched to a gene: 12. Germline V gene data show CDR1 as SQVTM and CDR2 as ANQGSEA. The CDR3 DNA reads TGCAGCGGGCTCGAGGCAGGGGGTGGCTATGGCTACACCTTC. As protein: CSGLEAGGGYGYTF.

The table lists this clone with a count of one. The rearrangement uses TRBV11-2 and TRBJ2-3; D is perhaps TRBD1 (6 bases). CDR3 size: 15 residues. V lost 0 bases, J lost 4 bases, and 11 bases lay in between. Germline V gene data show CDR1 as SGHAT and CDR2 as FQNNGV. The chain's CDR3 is CASSLDPQGSDTQYF. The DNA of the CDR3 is TGTGCCAGCAGCTTAGATCCGCAGGGGTCAGATACGCAGTATTTT.

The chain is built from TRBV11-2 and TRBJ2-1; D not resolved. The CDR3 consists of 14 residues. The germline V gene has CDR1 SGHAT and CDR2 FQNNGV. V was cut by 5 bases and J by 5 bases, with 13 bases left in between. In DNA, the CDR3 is TGTGCCAGCAGCCCCCGGGTAGGAGACAATGAGCAGTTCTTC. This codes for CASSPRVGDNEQFF.

Here the CDR3 reads CASSQDGAYEQYF. The CDR3 region has the DNA TGTGCCAGCAGTCAAGACGGGGCCTACGAGCAGTACTTC. This chain joins TRBV6-1 and TRBJ2-7; a weak D match, TRBD2 (5 bases). Germline CDR1 MNHNS, CDR2 SASEGT. The V end lost 5 bases, the J end lost 2 bases, and 10 bases lay between the germline ends. CDR3 length: 13 residues.

CDR3 loop: CASSLESSGDYEQYF. Here the CDR3 DNA reads TGTGCCAGCAGCTTAGAATCTAGCGGGGATTACGAGCAGTACTTC. This chain connects TRBV7-9 to TRBJ2-7; 9 nucleotides match TRBD2. Germline V gives CDR1 SEHNR, CDR2 FQNEAQ (reference sequence). This CDR3 comprises 15 residues. Trimming cost V 1 base and J 4 bases; bases outside gene matches: 5.

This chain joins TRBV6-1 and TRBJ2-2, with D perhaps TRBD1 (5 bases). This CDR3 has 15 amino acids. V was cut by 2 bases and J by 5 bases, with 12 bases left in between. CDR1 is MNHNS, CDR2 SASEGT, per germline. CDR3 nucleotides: TGTGCCAGCAGTGAACTAAGGGGTGGTACCGGGGAGCTGTTTTTT. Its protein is CASSELRGGTGELFF.

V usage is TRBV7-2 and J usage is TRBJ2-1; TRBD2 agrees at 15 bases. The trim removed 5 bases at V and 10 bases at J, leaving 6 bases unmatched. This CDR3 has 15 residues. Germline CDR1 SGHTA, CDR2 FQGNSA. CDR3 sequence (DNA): TGTGCCAGCAGCCCAGGACTAGCGGGGGGGCAGGAGCAGTTCTTC. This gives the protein CASSPGLAGGQEQFF.

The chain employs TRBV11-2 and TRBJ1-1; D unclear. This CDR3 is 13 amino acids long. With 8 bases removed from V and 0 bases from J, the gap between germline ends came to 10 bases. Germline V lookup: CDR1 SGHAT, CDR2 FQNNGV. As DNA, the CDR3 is TGTGCCAGCGGAGTCGGAATGAACACTGAAGCTTTCTTT. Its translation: CASGVGMNTEAFF.

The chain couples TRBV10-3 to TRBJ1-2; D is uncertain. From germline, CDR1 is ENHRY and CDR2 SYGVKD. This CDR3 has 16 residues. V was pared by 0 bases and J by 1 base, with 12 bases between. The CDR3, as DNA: TGTGCCATCAGTGAGTCGGAGGGCGCGGATAACTATGGCTACACCTTC. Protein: CAISESEGADNYGYTF.

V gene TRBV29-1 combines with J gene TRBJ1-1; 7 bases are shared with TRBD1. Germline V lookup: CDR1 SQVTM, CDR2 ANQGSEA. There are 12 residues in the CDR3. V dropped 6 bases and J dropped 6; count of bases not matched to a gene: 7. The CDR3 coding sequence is TGCAGCGTCGGACAGGCAAAGCCTGAAGCTTTCTTT. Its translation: CSVGQAKPEAFF.

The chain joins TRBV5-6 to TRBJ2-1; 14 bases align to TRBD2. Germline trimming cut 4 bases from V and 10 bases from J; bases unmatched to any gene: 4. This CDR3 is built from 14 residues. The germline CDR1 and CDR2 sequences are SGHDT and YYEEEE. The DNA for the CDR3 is TGTGCCAGCAGCGGGACTAGCGGGGGACCGGAGCAGTTCTTC. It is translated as CASSGTSGGPEQFF.

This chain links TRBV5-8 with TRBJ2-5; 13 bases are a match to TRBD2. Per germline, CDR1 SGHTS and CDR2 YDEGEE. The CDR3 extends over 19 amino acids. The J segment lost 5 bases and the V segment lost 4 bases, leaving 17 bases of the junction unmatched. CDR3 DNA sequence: TGTGCCAGCAGCCCGCGGTGGACTAGCGGGAGACTGGGTGGTGAGACCCAGTACTTC. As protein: CASSPRWTSGRLGGETQYF.

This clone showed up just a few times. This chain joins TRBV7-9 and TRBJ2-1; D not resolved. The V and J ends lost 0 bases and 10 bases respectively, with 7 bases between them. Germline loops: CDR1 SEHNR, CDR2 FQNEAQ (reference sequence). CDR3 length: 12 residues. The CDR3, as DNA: TGTGCCAGCAGCTTAGCCGTGAAAGAGCAGTTCTTC. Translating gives CASSLAVKEQFF.

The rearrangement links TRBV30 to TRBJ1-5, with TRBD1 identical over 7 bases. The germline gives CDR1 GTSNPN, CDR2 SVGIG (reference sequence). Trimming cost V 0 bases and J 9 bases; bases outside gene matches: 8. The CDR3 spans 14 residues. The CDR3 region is CAWSVQQGSGPQHF. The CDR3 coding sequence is TGTGCCTGGAGTGTACAACAGGGGTCCGGGCCCCAGCATTTT.

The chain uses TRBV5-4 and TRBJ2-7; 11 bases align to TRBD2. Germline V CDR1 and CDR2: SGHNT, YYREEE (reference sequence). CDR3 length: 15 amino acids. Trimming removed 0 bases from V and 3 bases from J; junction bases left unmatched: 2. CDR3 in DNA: TGTGCCAGCAGCTTGGGTCTAGCGGGAGGCTACGAGCAGTACTTC. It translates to CASSLGLAGGYEQYF.

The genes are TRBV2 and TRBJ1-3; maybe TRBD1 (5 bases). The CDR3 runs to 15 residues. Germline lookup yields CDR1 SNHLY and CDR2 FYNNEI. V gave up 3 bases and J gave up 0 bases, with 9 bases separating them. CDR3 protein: CASSEGQVSGNTIYF. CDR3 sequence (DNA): TGTGCCAGCAGTGAGGGGCAGGTCTCTGGAAACACCATATATTTT.

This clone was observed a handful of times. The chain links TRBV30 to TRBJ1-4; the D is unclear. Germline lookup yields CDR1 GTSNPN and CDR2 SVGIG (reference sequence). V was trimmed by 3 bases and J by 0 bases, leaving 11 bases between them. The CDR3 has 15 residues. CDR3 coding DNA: TGTGCCTGGAGGGCTGGAGGCACAACTAATGAAAAACTGTTTTTT. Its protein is CAWRAGGTTNEKLFF.

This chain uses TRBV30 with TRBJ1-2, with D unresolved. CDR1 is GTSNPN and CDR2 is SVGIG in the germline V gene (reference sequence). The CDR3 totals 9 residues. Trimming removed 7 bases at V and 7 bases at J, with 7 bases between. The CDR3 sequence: CALLPGYTF. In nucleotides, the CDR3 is TGTGCCTTATTGCCTGGCTACACCTTC.

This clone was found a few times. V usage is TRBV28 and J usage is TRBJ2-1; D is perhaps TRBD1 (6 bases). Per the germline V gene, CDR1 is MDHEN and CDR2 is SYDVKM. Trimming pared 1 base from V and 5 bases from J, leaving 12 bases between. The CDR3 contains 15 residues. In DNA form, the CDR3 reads TGTGCCAGCAGTTTATTGGGCCAGGGGAACAATGAGCAGTTCTTC. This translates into CASSLLGQGNNEQFF.

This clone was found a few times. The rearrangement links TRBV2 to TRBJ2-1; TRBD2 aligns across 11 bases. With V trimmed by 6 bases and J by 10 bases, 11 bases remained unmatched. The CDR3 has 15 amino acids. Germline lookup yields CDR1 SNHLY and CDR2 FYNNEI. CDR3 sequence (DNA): TGTGCCAGCAGCTTGACTAGCGGGGTCCCAGAGGAGCAGTTCTTC. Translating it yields CASSLTSGVPEEQFF.